This is a list of T cell receptor beta chains from one sample in a study of T cells in tumors after PD-1 blockade. This table comes from immunoSEQ multiplex PCR, and its TCRdb copy is limited to in-frame clones, with some not included. Altogether roughly 60,000 clones are present, around four fifths being singletons, with the ten largest covering about an eighth. The sequencing here drew on PBMCs, taken before anti-PD-1 treatment. These receptors were taken from a human donor with basal cell carcinoma. Both conserved end residues are part of each CDR3. The order of the fields is J gene, clone size, D gene, V gene, CDR3 DNA, CDR3 protein. D genes are given only for firm matches. Clone size appears in some rows only: once, few, many, or a class for an expanded clone.

TRBJ1-5,NA,NA,TRBV6-6,TGTGCCAGCAGAGAGGCGGGTACAAGCAATCAGCCCCAGCATTTT,CASREAGTSNQPQHF
TRBJ1-3,few,TRBD1,TRBV30,TGTGCCTGGACGGGACAGACAAGACTTTCCTCTGGAAACACCATATATTTT,CAWTGQTRLSSGNTIYF
TRBJ2-7,NA,NA,TRBV30,TGTGCCTGGAGGACATCCGGAACCTACGAGCAGTACTTC,CAWRTSGTYEQYF
TRBJ2-7,few,NA,TRBV19,TGTGCCAGTAGTGACGGGGGCGATTCCTACGAGCAGTACTTC,CASSDGGDSYEQYF
TRBJ1-1,NA,NA,TRBV11-3,TGTGCCAGCAGCTTAGAGATAGACACTGAAGCTTTCTTT,CASSLEIDTEAFF
TRBJ2-7,NA,NA,TRBV10-2,TGCGCCAGCAGTACGCAGGGAGACGAGCAGTACTTC,CASSTQGDEQYF
TRBJ1-3,NA,NA,TRBV18,TGTGCCAGCTCAGAACAGAGCTCTGGAAACACCATATATTTT,CASSEQSSGNTIYF
TRBJ2-3,once,NA,TRBV4-1,TGCGCCAGCAGCCCCGTCTCGGTCCCTACGCAGTATTTT,CASSPVSVPTQYF
TRBJ2-5,NA,TRBD1,TRBV2,TGTGCCAGCACAGGGGGCCTAGAGACCCAGTACTTC,CASTGGLETQYF
TRBJ2-1,NA,TRBD1,TRBV5-1,TGCGCCAGCAGCTCGACAGGGCTCCATCAATACAATGAGCAGTTCTTC,CASSSTGLHQYNEQFF
TRBJ2-5,NA,NA,TRBV6-5,TGTGCCAGCGCCCAGAGTCCGGAGGGCCAGTACTTC,CASAQSPEGQYF
TRBJ1-1,NA,TRBD1,TRBV30,TGTGCCTGGAGCGATGGGACAGCGGGGGAAGCTTTCTTT,CAWSDGTAGEAFF
TRBJ2-5,NA,TRBD2,TRBV7-6,TGTGCCAGCAGCTTAAGGGCGGGGGGCAAAGAGACCCAGTACTTC,CASSLRAGGKETQYF
TRBJ2-1,NA,NA,TRBV18,TGTGCCAGCTCACCACCGGGACGGACCTACAATGAGCAGTTCTTC,CASSPPGRTYNEQFF
TRBJ1-6,NA,TRBD1,TRBV7-8,TGTGCCAGCAGCTTTGCCGACAGGGGGAATTCACCCCTCCACTTT,CASSFADRGNSPLHF
TRBJ2-3,NA,NA,TRBV10-1,TGCGCCAGCAGTCCCCTGGGGGGCCCGACAGATACGCAGTATTTT,CASSPLGGPTDTQYF
TRBJ1-4,NA,NA,TRBV30,TGTGCCCTGCAGGGGAATAATGAAAAACTGTTTTTT,CALQGNNEKLFF
TRBJ2-3,NA,TRBD1,TRBV2,TGTGCCAGCACGCCACAGGGGGCGATCACAGATACGCAGTATTTT,CASTPQGAITDTQYF
TRBJ2-3,NA,NA,TRBV9,TGTGCCAGCAGCCCTCGATGGGGGGGGCAAGATACGCAGTATTTT,CASSPRWGGQDTQYF
TRBJ1-2,NA,NA,TRBV27,TGTGCCAGCGAAACCACAGCTACCACTAACTATGGCTACACCTTC,CASETTATTNYGYTF
TRBJ1-3,few,TRBD1,TRBV27,TGTGCCAGCAGTTTAAAGAATTGGAGGGGGCGCCCTGGAAACACCATATATTTT,CASSLKNWRGRPGNTIYF
TRBJ2-3,NA,NA,TRBV19,TGTGCCAGTAAAGTGGGAACCACAGATACGCAGTATTTT,CASKVGTTDTQYF
TRBJ1-3,NA,NA,TRBV5-1,TGCGCCAGCAGCCCCGCGGTTTCCCCTTCGAGTGGAAACACCATATATTTT,CASSPAVSPSSGNTIYF
TRBJ2-1,NA,TRBD1,TRBV19,TGTGCCAGTAGTCCTGTACGTCTGGGACAGGGTAACAATGAGCAGTTCTTC,CASSPVRLGQGNNEQFF
TRBJ2-3,NA,NA,TRBV3-1/TRBV3-2,TGTGCCAGCAGCCAAGATCTGGCCAGGACGTTCCATACGCAGTATTTT,CASSQDLARTFHTQYF
TRBJ2-1,NA,NA,TRBV5-5,TGTGCCAGCAGGGCTCCCGGGACGGAATACAATGAGCAGTTCTTC,CASRAPGTEYNEQFF
TRBJ1-2,NA,TRBD1,TRBV7-9,TGTGCCAGCAGCTTAGGGTCGGGACAGGGTTCGTCCCGGGGCTACACCTTC,CASSLGSGQGSSRGYTF
TRBJ1-1,NA,TRBD1,TRBV18,TGTGCCAGCTCACTAGTGGGGACAGGGGGTATCACTGAAGCTTTCTTT,CASSLVGTGGITEAFF
TRBJ1-2,NA,NA,TRBV6-5,TGTGCCAGCAGGAAACCGACAGGCCACTATGGCTACACCTTC,CASRKPTGHYGYTF
TRBJ1-1,NA,NA,TRBV5-1,TGCGCCAGCAGCGGAGGGACTAACACTGAAGCTTTCTTT,CASSGGTNTEAFF
TRBJ1-3,NA,NA,TRBV30,TGTGCCTGGAGTAAGGGTGACCCTGGAAACACCATATATTTT,CAWSKGDPGNTIYF
TRBJ1-1,few,NA,TRBV6-6,TGTGCCAGCAGTTTACAGGGGAACACTGAAGCTTTCTTT,CASSLQGNTEAFF